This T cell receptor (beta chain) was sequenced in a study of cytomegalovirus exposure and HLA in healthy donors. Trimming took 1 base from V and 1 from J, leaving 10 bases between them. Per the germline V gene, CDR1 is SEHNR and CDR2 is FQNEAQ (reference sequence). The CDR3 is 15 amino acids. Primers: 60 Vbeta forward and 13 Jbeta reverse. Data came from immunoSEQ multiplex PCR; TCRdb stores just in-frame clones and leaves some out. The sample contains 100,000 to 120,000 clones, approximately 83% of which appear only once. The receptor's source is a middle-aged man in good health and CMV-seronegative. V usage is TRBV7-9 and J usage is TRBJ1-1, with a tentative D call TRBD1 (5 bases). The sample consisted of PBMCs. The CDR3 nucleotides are TGTGCCAGCAGCTTAGTAGACAGCAAGAACACTGAAGCTTTCTTT. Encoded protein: CASSLVDSKNTEAFF.